A selection of T cell receptor beta chains follows, all from one sample in a study of CD8+ T cells in alopecia areata. Produced via immunoSEQ multiplex PCR; TCRdb's table is partial and in-frame only. The sample has tens of thousands of clones; approximately 50% are singletons. The sequencing sample was made of NKG2D-high CD8+ T cells sorted from blood. The receptors come from a human donor with alopecia areata. CDR3s include the opening cysteine and the closing phenylalanine or tryptophan. Each record gives: clone size, J gene, D gene, V gene, CDR3 protein, CDR3 DNA. D genes are given only for firm matches. Clone size is stated in some rows and not others, as once, few, many or a class when expanded.

few | TRBJ2-7 | TRBD1 | TRBV14 | CASSQDGTGVAEQYF | TGTGCCAGCAGCCAAGACGGGACAGGCGTAGCCGAGCAGTACTTC
NA | TRBJ2-1 | TRBD2 | TRBV7-9 | CASSSHPGLHLNEQFF | TGTGCCAGCAGCTCGCACCCGGGACTACACCTTAATGAGCAGTTCTTC
few | TRBJ2-4 | NA | TRBV29-1 | CSVLVPLGSPGVNIQYF | TGCAGCGTACTCGTCCCTCTGGGCTCTCCCGGCGTGAACATTCAGTACTTC
few | TRBJ2-7 | NA | TRBV7-2 | CASSPFAGASSYEQYF | TGTGCCAGCAGCCCATTCGCGGGGGCCTCTTCCTACGAGCAGTACTTC
NA | TRBJ2-7 | TRBD1 | TRBV11-2 | CASSLRDRVYEQYF | TGTGCCAGCAGCCTCCGGGACAGGGTCTACGAGCAGTACTTC
few | TRBJ2-7 | NA | TRBV11-2 | CASSLGQGSSYEQYF | TGTGCCAGCAGCTTAGGGCAGGGATCGTCCTACGAGCAGTACTTC
NA | TRBJ2-2 | NA | TRBV29-1 | CSVIVRGELFF | TGCAGCGTAATAGTACGAGGGGAGCTGTTTTTT
NA | TRBJ2-3 | NA | TRBV29-1 | CSVRRGGDGTDTQYF | TGCAGCGTTCGAAGGGGTGGGGACGGTACAGATACGCAGTATTTT
NA | TRBJ2-7 | NA | TRBV28 | CASIRTATYEQYF | TGTGCCAGCATACGGACAGCAACCTACGAGCAGTACTTC
few | TRBJ2-1 | NA | TRBV2 | CASSDIRALEQFF | TGTGCCAGCAGCGACATAAGGGCCCTTGAGCAGTTCTTC
few | TRBJ2-7 | NA | TRBV4-1 | CASSQGTARTEQYF | TGCGCCAGCAGCCAAGGGACAGCCCGGACAGAGCAGTACTTC
few | TRBJ1-1 | NA | TRBV9 | CASSVEGAEAFF | TGTGCCAGCAGCGTAGAGGGTGCGGAAGCTTTCTTT
NA | TRBJ1-5 | NA | TRBV28 | CASSFGNRLHQPQHF | TGTGCCAGCAGTTTTGGGAATCGTTTGCATCAGCCCCAGCATTTT
NA | TRBJ1-2 | NA | TRBV7-9 | CASNKWGRGYTF | TGTGCCAGTAACAAATGGGGAAGAGGCTACACCTTC
NA | TRBJ2-4 | NA | TRBV5-4 | CASSRATGIQYF | TGTGCCAGCAGTAGGGCCACGGGCATTCAGTACTTC
NA | TRBJ2-5 | NA | TRBV7-9 | CASSEEEGQGETQYF | TGTGCCAGCAGCGAAGAGGAAGGGCAGGGAGAGACCCAGTACTTC
few | TRBJ2-7 | NA | TRBV7-9 | CASSLAGAYEQYF | TGTGCCAGCAGCTTAGCGGGGGCCTACGAGCAGTACTTC
NA | TRBJ2-5 | NA | TRBV27 | CASSLFAGETQYF | TGTGCCAGCAGTTTATTTGCAGGAGAGACCCAGTACTTC
NA | TRBJ2-7 | TRBD2 | TRBV6-5 | CASSSGAEQYF | TGTGCCAGCAGCAGCGGGGCCGAGCAGTACTTC
few | TRBJ2-1 | TRBD1 | TRBV6-5 | CASSWDRVDEQFF | TGTGCCAGCAGTTGGGACAGGGTCGATGAGCAGTTCTTC
NA | TRBJ2-7 | TRBD1 | TRBV29-1 | CSVVGTGMPFSPYEQYF | TGCAGCGTTGTAGGGACAGGGATGCCGTTTAGCCCCTACGAGCAGTACTTC
once | TRBJ2-7 | TRBD1 | TRBV13 | CASSPHRGSYEQYF | TGTGCCAGCAGCCCGCACAGGGGCTCCTACGAGCAGTACTTC
NA | TRBJ2-5 | TRBD1 | TRBV29-1 | CSVVTGGVETQYF | TGCAGCGTCGTGACAGGGGGCGTTGAGACCCAGTACTTC
NA | TRBJ2-7 | TRBD1 | TRBV6-5 | CASSIGTGGYYEQYF | TGTGCCAGCAGCATAGGGACAGGGGGATACTACGAGCAGTACTTC
NA | TRBJ2-7 | NA | TRBV14 | CASSLLGDYEQYF | TGTGCCAGCAGCCTTTTAGGGGACTACGAGCAGTACTTC
NA | TRBJ2-7 | NA | TRBV19 | CASSITGSSYEQYF | TGTGCCAGTAGCATAACTGGGAGCTCCTACGAGCAGTACTTC
NA | TRBJ2-7 | NA | TRBV5-4 | CASSFKGSTHEQYF | TGTGCCAGCAGCTTCAAGGGATCAACCCACGAGCAGTACTTC
NA | TRBJ2-7 | NA | TRBV5-1 | CASSLGGGSYEQYF | TGCGCCAGCAGCTTGGGTGGCGGCTCCTACGAGCAGTACTTC
NA | TRBJ2-1 | TRBD2 | TRBV28 | CASSQLAGGPYEQFF | TGTGCCAGCAGTCAGCTAGCGGGAGGGCCCTATGAGCAGTTCTTC
few | TRBJ2-7 | NA | TRBV4-1 | CASSQVAESSYEQYF | TGCGCCAGCAGCCAAGTAGCAGAAAGCTCCTACGAGCAGTACTTC
few | TRBJ2-1 | NA | TRBV29-1 | CSVLDWHNEQFF | TGCAGCGTCCTGGACTGGCACAATGAGCAGTTCTTC
NA | TRBJ2-7 | NA | TRBV4-2 | CASSQGYYYEQYF | TGTGCCAGCAGCCAGGGCTACTACTACGAGCAGTACTTC
NA | TRBJ1-2 | TRBD1 | TRBV2 | CASTGQNYGYTF | TGTGCCAGTACGGGACAGAACTATGGCTACACCTTC
few | TRBJ1-2 | NA | TRBV4-1 | CASLGSDGYTF | TGCGCCAGCCTTGGTTCGGATGGCTACACCTTC
NA | TRBJ2-7 | NA | TRBV4-1 | CASSHKTSYEQYF | TGCGCCAGCAGCCATAAGACCTCCTACGAGCAGTACTTC
NA | TRBJ2-4 | NA | TRBV2 | CASTGGIENIQYF | TGTGCCAGCACCGGGGGTATAGAGAACATTCAGTACTTC
few | TRBJ2-5 | NA | TRBV10-3 | CAISEVRETQYF | TGTGCCATCAGTGAGGTTCGGGAGACCCAGTACTTC
NA | TRBJ1-1 | NA | TRBV2 | CASRQGRTEAFF | TGTGCCAGCAGGCAGGGGAGGACTGAAGCTTTCTTT
NA | TRBJ2-3 | NA | TRBV6-5 | CASSRTNTDTQYF | TGTGCCAGCTCGCGGACTAACACAGATACGCAGTATTTT
few | TRBJ2-5 | NA | TRBV28 | CASSSLDGQETQYF | TGTGCCAGCAGTTCACTTGACGGACAAGAGACCCAGTACTTC
NA | TRBJ2-3 | NA | TRBV7-8 | CASTQGRGTDTQYF | TGTGCCAGCACCCAAGGACGGGGCACAGATACGCAGTATTTT
NA | TRBJ2-5 | NA | TRBV2 | CASSEGFQETQYF | TGTGCCAGCAGTGAAGGTTTCCAAGAGACCCAGTACTTC